This T cell receptor (beta chain) was sequenced in a study of T-cell memory formation after mild COVID-19 (dated by TCRdb to the early 2020s). About the investigation overall: TCR sequence clusters from the two donors were largely donor specific. The cohort was made up of two young adult volunteers, one female and one male, who were previously healthy. In a couple of donors, T-cell clones that expanded and contracted after mild COVID-19 were tracked by sequencing TCRalpha and TCRbeta repertoires over time.

The reads were generated on an Illumina NovaSeq 6000. TCRalpha and TCRbeta cDNA libraries were built by 5'RACE with constant-segment primers, adding sample barcodes and unique molecular identifiers. RNA was extracted from every sample with Trizol reagent. Libraries were amplified in two PCR steps, with a second sample barcode and Illumina TruSeq adapters added in the second step. The libraries were sequenced on an Illumina NovaSeq using 2 x 150 bp paired-end reads. The study's own analysis went as follows. Reads were demultiplexed and collapsed into UMI-guided consensus sequences with migec v1.2.7. Using mixcr v2.1.11, UMI consensuses were aligned to TRA and TRB V and J templates and then assembled into clonotypes. Expanded or contracted clonotypes were those called significant by both edgeR and NoisET, with noise models trained on biological replicates. For edgeR calls, a false discovery rate-adjusted p below 0.01 and a log2 fold-change threshold of 1 were applied. PCA with hierarchical clustering of max-normalized trajectories of the 1000 most abundant clonotypes was used as exploratory dynamics analysis. Separately sequenced CD4+ and CD8+ repertoires were used to assign a CD4 or CD8 phenotype to each responding clone. TCRdb reworked the public reads: Q25 trimming with fastp, MiXCR clone assembly, productive beta chains retained. CDR3 protein duplicates are merged, each entry listing the most common genes and DNA. In this record, the V and J calls reflect TCRdb's handling and not the investigators' own analysis. For this sample the table gives approximately 480,000 distinct CDR3 sequences, of which around a sixth were detected only once. Of the sample, 9% to 15% is held by the ten largest clones.

PBMCs were isolated by Ficoll-Paque density gradient centrifugation. Of note for this clonotype: What this receptor recognizes is not known. The sample holds no much larger clone one base away, and base qualities are not on file.

Taken from cysteine to phenylalanine, the CDR3 has 15 residues. Only the CDR3 region is kept as DNA, spanning 45 bases read in frame from base 1. The junction shows trimming of 2 bases on V and 1 base on J, plus 11 bases between the germline ends. CDR1 and CDR2 are read off the germline V gene (reference sequence) as MNHEY and SMNVEV. General study outcomes and caveats: Some responding clones were detected in pre-infection memory, suggesting pre-existing cross-reactive memory T cells joined the SARS-CoV-2 response. Contracting CD4+ clones were located mainly in the CM and EM memory subsets, whereas CD8+ clones were found to be enriched in EMRA. From day 15 to 85, contracting clones showed balanced CD4/CD8 phenotypes, whereas a second wave of clones that expanded from day 15 to 37 leaned towards CD4+. SARS-CoV-2 specificity was not confirmed for the second-wave clones peaking on day 37. Only a couple of mild cases were covered in the study, and larger cohorts including severe cases with pre-infection samples were considered necessary.

The rearrangement combines TRBV27 with TRBJ1-1; the D gene cannot be resolved reliably. The receptor comes from an adult woman who had mild COVID-19 (a few samples of this study predate the infection). The sample titles of this study are shuffled in the database, so cell type and time point are left out; the donor was told from shared clones. The source material was PBMCs or a T cell subset sorted from them (not recorded which). The CDR3 has the sequence CASSLVGLGNTEAFF. The DNA reads as follows: TGTGCCAGCAGTTTAGTGGGGTTGGGGAACACTGAAGCTTTCTTT.